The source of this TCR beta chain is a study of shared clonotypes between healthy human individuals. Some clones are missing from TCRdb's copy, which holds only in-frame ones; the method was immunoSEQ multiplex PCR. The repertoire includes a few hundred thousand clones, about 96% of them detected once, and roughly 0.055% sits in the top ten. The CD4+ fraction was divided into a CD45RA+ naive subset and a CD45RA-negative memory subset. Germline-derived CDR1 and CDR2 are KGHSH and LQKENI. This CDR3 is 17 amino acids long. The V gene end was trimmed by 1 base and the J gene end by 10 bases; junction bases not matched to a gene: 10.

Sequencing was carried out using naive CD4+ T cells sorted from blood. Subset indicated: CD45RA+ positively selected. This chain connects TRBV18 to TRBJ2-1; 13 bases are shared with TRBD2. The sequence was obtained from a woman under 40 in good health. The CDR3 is CASSPLRGTSGIGEQFF. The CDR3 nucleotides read TGTGCCAGCTCACCACTTAGGGGGACTAGCGGGATAGGGGAGCAGTTCTTC.